This T cell receptor beta chain was captured in a study of control samples from healthy donors and cancer patients. Sequenced by immunoSEQ multiplex PCR; TCRdb stores in-frame clones only, minus some. The sample carries approximately 50,000 clones, over 85% recorded once. Per the germline V gene, CDR1 is MDHEN and CDR2 is SYDVKM. The V and J ends lost 5 bases and 5 bases, in that order; junction bases with no gene match: 9. The CDR3 covers 15 residues. Sequences were obtained from blood. V and J are TRBV28 and TRBJ1-5; TRBD1 matches at 7 bases. The TCR comes from a man aged 30 to 45 in good health. The CDR3 DNA sequence: TGTGCCAGCAGTCCGGACAGGAAAGCTTATCAGCCCCAGCATTTT. As protein: CASSPDRKAYQPQHF.